This T cell receptor beta chain was identified during a study of blood T cells in healthy people across ages. This CDR3 region has 15 residues. Trimming took 3 bases from V and 1 from J, leaving 15 bases between them. CDR1 and CDR2 (germline): DFQATT, SNEGSKA (reference sequence). Alongside a J-beta primer mix, a sample-barcoded 5' primer served in a second PCR lasting about 7 to 12 cycles. A template-switch adaptor containing 12 random nucleotides labeled each cDNA molecule. TCRdb reprocessed the 5' RACE reads with MiXCR, giving one entry per CDR3 protein. The sample shows around 320,000 distinct CDR3 sequences, roughly a quarter of them seen only once. Notes on this clonotype: Antigen: not known.

Each donor supplied approximately 10 milliliters of peripheral blood. Findings and caveats of the study: Observed TCR beta diversity per million T cells went down as age went up. This fall followed a roughly linear course with age.

The origin of this receptor is a woman aged 70-85 years in good health. Sequencing input: blood. This chain links TRBV20-1 with TRBJ1-1; D gene ambiguous. The CDR3 region has the DNA TGCAGTGCTAGCCCCACCGTGGATGAGAACACTGAAGCTTTCTTT. Translating it yields CSASPTVDENTEAFF.